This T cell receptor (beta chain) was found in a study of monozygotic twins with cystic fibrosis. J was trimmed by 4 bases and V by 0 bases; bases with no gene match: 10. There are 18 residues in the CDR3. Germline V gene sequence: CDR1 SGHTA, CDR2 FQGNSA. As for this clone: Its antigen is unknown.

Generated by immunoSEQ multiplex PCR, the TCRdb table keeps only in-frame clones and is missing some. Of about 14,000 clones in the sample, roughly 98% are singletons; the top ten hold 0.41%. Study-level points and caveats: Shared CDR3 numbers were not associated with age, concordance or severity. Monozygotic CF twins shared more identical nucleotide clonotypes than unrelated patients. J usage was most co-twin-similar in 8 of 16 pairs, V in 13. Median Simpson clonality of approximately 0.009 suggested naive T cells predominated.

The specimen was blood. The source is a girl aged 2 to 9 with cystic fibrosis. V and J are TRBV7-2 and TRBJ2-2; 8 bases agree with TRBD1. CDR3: CASSLARGRGRITGELFF. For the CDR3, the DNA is TGTGCCAGCAGCTTAGCGCGTGGCAGGGGGCGAATCACCGGGGAGCTGTTTTTT.